This T cell receptor (beta chain) came from a study of T cell clonality in common variable immunodeficiency. This clone was picked up many times. Its antigen is unknown. Generated by immunoSEQ multiplex PCR, the TCRdb table keeps only in-frame clones and is missing some. Listed here are roughly 42,000 clones without any singletons, the top ten holding about 2.2%. Notes on the study in general: Compared with healthy controls, CVID subjects showed increased TCRbeta clonality, mostly in about a third.

What was sequenced was peripheral blood mononuclear cells. The receptor was derived from a person aged 18 to 75 in good health.

This CDR3 is CSARNEREPTQYF. The part of the CDR3 DNA that was read is TGCAGTGCTAGGAACGAGCGGGAGCCGACC. The chain uses TRBV20-1 and TRBJ2-5, with TRBD2 identical over 8 bases. The CDR3 goes on 3 residues after the read ends, and that part is filled in from the germline J gene. The ends lost 3 bases at V and 7 bases at J; junction bases unmatched: 7. Germline V gene lookup returns CDR1 DFQATT and CDR2 SNEGSKA (reference sequence). This CDR3 is 13 amino acids long.